This T cell receptor beta chain appears in the sequencing data of a study of beta chain features in type 1 diabetes. V lost 5 bases and J 1 base, leaving 18 bases between the germline ends. The CDR3 extends over 15 amino acids. CDR1 and CDR2 from the germline V gene are SQVTM and ANQGSEA. This clone was seen more than once but under ten times. Expressed TCRB transcripts were sequenced because the entire RNA isolate underwent reverse transcription. Produced via immunoSEQ multiplex PCR; TCRdb's table is partial and in-frame only. This sample yields 300,000 to 350,000 clones, of which around 20% are seen a single time; roughly 0.045% belongs to the top ten.

The TCR originated in a woman aged 18-29 years in good health. V usage is TRBV29-1 and J usage is TRBJ2-7; D is possibly TRBD1 (5 bases). The material sequenced was naive CD4+ T cells from blood. CDR3 in amino acids: CSVRPANRFSYEQYF. As DNA, the CDR3 is TGCAGCGTTCGGCCCGCCAACAGGTTTTCCTACGAGCAGTACTTC.